These T cell receptor beta chains were read from a single sample in a study of molecular identifiers for immune sequencing clone quantification. TCRdb reprocessed the PCR reads via MiXCR and lists one record per CDR3 protein. Of 490,000 or so distinct CDR3 sequences listed, less than 30% are singletons. What was sequenced was naive CD8+ T cells from blood, with Jurkat cell RNA spiked in. These receptors came from a human donor in good health. Some libraries in this study had Jurkat cell RNA spiked in. The CDR3 runs from the conserved cysteine through the conserved F or W. D genes are given only for firm matches. A row's size may be missing; if present it is once, few, many or a size class.

J gene	V gene	D gene	clone size	CDR3 DNA	CDR3 protein
TRBJ2-7	TRBV29-1	TRBD2	.	TGCAGCGCCCTCGATTGGACTAGCGGGTGTTCCTACGAGCAGTACTTC	CSALDWTSGCSYEQYF
TRBJ2-1	TRBV6-5	TRBD2	few	TGTGCCAGCAACCCCTCCGGGACTAGCGGGGGCGATGAGCAGTTCTTC	CASNPSGTSGGDEQFF
TRBJ2-1	TRBV5-1	.	.	TGCGCCAGCTCCCTCAGGATCGAAAACAATGAGCAGTTCTTC	CASSLRIENNEQFF
TRBJ1-1	TRBV7-9	.	.	TGTGCCAGCAGCAACCGGGACGGCTTGAACACTGAAGCTTTCTTT	CASSNRDGLNTEAFF
TRBJ2-7	TRBV20-1	.	many	TGCAGTGCTCGCCAGGGGTTGGGCTCCTACGAGCAGTACTTC	CSARQGLGSYEQYF
TRBJ1-1	TRBV28	.	many	TGTGCCAGCAGTTTAAAGGCGCAGGGTCTCACTGAAGCTTTCTTT	CASSLKAQGLTEAFF
TRBJ2-7	TRBV7-6	TRBD2	few	TGTGCCAGCAGCTTAGTTAGCGGGAGTATCGACGAGCAGTACTTC	CASSLVSGSIDEQYF
TRBJ2-1	TRBV20-1	TRBD2	few	TGCAGTGCTAGAGATGAGCGGGAGGGATCCTACAATGAGCAGTTCTTC	CSARDEREGSYNEQFF
TRBJ1-4	TRBV6-2/TRBV6-3	.	few	TGTGCCAGCAGTTACCTTCGGGCAACTAATGAAAAACTGTTTTTT	CASSYLRATNEKLFF
TRBJ2-3	TRBV29-1	.	many	TGCAGCGTCGAGGATTGGAACGGTACGCAGTATTTT	CSVEDWNGTQYF
TRBJ1-1	TRBV7-9	TRBD1	many	TGTGCCAGCAGCGGGGACAGGGCCTATGAAGCTTTCTTT	CASSGDRAYEAFF
TRBJ2-7	TRBV7-9	.	.	TGTGCCAGCAGCCCTACTACCGGAGAGGGCTCCTACGAGCAGTACTTC	CASSPTTGEGSYEQYF
TRBJ1-6	TRBV7-9	.	many	TGTGCCAGCAGTTCCCCGGGCCCATATAATTCACCCCTCCACTTT	CASSSPGPYNSPLHF
TRBJ1-4	TRBV6-6	.	many	TGTGCCAGCAGTGCGACAGGCTCAAATGAAAAACTGTTTTTT	CASSATGSNEKLFF
TRBJ2-3	TRBV2	TRBD2	many	TGTGCCAGCAGGGCTAGCGGGGCGGGCACAGATACGCAGTATTTT	CASRASGAGTDTQYF
TRBJ2-7	TRBV5-6	TRBD1	many	TGTGCCAGCAGCTTCGGGACAGGCCCTTCCTACGAGCAGTACTTC	CASSFGTGPSYEQYF
TRBJ1-1	TRBV6-2/TRBV6-3	.	few	TGTGCCAGCAGTTACCCAGGAGGTGAAGCTTTCTTT	CASSYPGGEAFF
TRBJ1-3	TRBV6-2/TRBV6-3	TRBD1	few	TGTGCCAGCAGTTACCCAAGCCGGGACAGGGGTACTGGAAACACCATATATTTT	CASSYPSRDRGTGNTIYF
TRBJ2-5	TRBV25-1	.	.	TGTGCCAGCAGTGAAATAGGCGGAGGAGAGACCCAGTACTTC	CASSEIGGGETQYF
TRBJ1-2	TRBV6-5	.	.	TGTGCCAGCAGTTACGGTTTAGGTACAGTCTATGGCTACACCTTC	CASSYGLGTVYGYTF
TRBJ2-7	TRBV11-2	.	.	TGTGCCAGCAGCTTAGCGCAGGCTTATCCGGGGAACGAGCAGTACTTC	CASSLAQAYPGNEQYF
TRBJ2-7	TRBV6-5	.	few	TGTGCCAGCAGTTATTATGGTTCGGAGAACTACGAGCAGTACTTC	CASSYYGSENYEQYF
TRBJ2-3	TRBV4-1	.	many	TGCGCCAGCAGCCAATGGATCACTAGCACAGATACGCAGTATTTT	CASSQWITSTDTQYF
TRBJ2-1	TRBV7-9	TRBD2	once	TGTGCCAGCAGCTGGGGACTAGTGGGAGTTGGTGAGCAGTTCTTC	CASSWGLVGVGEQFF
TRBJ1-6	TRBV5-4	TRBD1	few	TGTGCCACCACAACCCGGACAGGGGGAGAATCACCCCTCCACTTT	CATTTRTGGESPLHF
TRBJ1-1	TRBV4-3	.	many	TGCGCCAGCAGCCATGGGACCCAAACGAACACTGAAGCTTTCTTT	CASSHGTQTNTEAFF
TRBJ2-7	TRBV29-1	.	many	TGCAGCGTTGAAGATGGAGGGAACGAGCAGTACTTC	CSVEDGGNEQYF
TRBJ2-1	TRBV29-1	.	.	TGCAGCGTTGAATCCCTAGTTATTGAGCAGTTCTTC	CSVESLVIEQFF
TRBJ2-3	TRBV5-4	.	many	TGTGCCAGCACCAATTTCGCCACAGATACGCAGTATTTT	CASTNFATDTQYF
TRBJ1-4	TRBV27	.	.	TGTGCCGGCAGTTTATCGAGGACAGAAAAACTGTTTTTT	CAGSLSRTEKLFF
TRBJ1-1	TRBV6-2/TRBV6-3	TRBD1	few	TGTGCCAGCAGTTACCCTTACCCGGGACAGGGTATGAACACTGAAGCTTTCTTT	CASSYPYPGQGMNTEAFF
TRBJ2-1	TRBV19	.	.	TGTGCCAGTAGTATGTCGGCGGGACAAGCCTACAATGAGCAGTTCTTC	CASSMSAGQAYNEQFF
TRBJ2-5	TRBV20-1	TRBD2	.	TGCAGTGCTAGAGAGGGTAGCGGGGTATGGCCCGGTGATGAGACCCAGTACTTC	CSAREGSGVWPGDETQYF
TRBJ2-3	TRBV7-9	.	.	TGTGCCAGCGGGTTAACAGAACGTCTGGGTAGGAGGTACCTTACAGATACGCAGTATTTT	CASGLTERLGRRYLTDTQYF
TRBJ2-3	TRBV9	.	few	TGTGCCAGCAGCGTAGAAAGAGGCTACACAGATACGCAGTATTTT	CASSVERGYTDTQYF
TRBJ2-7	TRBV11-3	.	.	TGTGCCAGCAGCTCTCCCTTAGTCCCCTACGAGCAGTACTTC	CASSSPLVPYEQYF
TRBJ1-1	TRBV12-3/TRBV12-4	.	many	TGTGCCAGCACCCTGGACGGGGAAGCTTTCTTT	CASTLDGEAFF
TRBJ1-2	TRBV2	TRBD1	many	TGTGCCAGCAACTCATTGCCGGGACAGGACTACTACACCTTC	CASNSLPGQDYYTF
TRBJ2-1	TRBV4-3	.	.	TGCGCCAGCAGCCAAGCGAGCAGCTCCTACGAGCAGTTCTTC	CASSQASSSYEQFF
TRBJ1-1	TRBV13	TRBD1	.	TGTGCCAGCAGCTTAGAGCAGGGGGCAGGGACTGAAGCTTTCTTT	CASSLEQGAGTEAFF
TRBJ2-3	TRBV12-3/TRBV12-4	TRBD2	many	TGTGCCAGCAGTTTATTTATAGCGGGGGGGCCGGGCACAGATACGCAGTATTTT	CASSLFIAGGPGTDTQYF
TRBJ2-2	TRBV4-1	.	few	TGCGCCAGCAGCCAAGACCAGGCAGGGATCAACACCGGGGAGCTGTTTTTT	CASSQDQAGINTGELFF
TRBJ2-7	TRBV13	.	.	TGTGTCAGCAGCTTAGGATCCTACGAGCAGTACTTC	CVSSLGSYEQYF
TRBJ2-7	TRBV6-1	TRBD1	few	TGTGCCAGCAGTATCGGACAGGGCGACGAGCAGTACTTC	CASSIGQGDEQYF
TRBJ2-4	TRBV20-1	.	.	TGCAGTGCTGCGGATTATCGGAACATTCAGTACTTC	CSAADYRNIQYF
TRBJ2-1	TRBV11-2	.	few	TGTGCCAGCAGCTTACTTGCCAGGTGGGGCGATGAGCAGTTCTTC	CASSLLARWGDEQFF
TRBJ2-3	TRBV7-6	.	few	TGTGCCAGCAGCCACCGGGAAGATACGCAGTATTTT	CASSHREDTQYF
TRBJ1-4	TRBV5-6	.	once	TGTGCCAGCAGCTTGGCTGGGGTCGGCAGTCCTTGGGAAAGACTGTTTTTT	CASSLAGVGSPWERLFF
TRBJ2-3	TRBV4-3	TRBD2	.	TGCGCCAGCAGCCAAGTTGCTAGCGGGGGGGCCCACCTCACAGATACGCAGTATTTT	CASSQVASGGAHLTDTQYF
TRBJ2-2	TRBV7-9	.	many	TGTGCCAGCAGCCCCCCAGGCTTTCCGAACACCGGGGAGCTGTTTTTT	CASSPPGFPNTGELFF
TRBJ1-1	TRBV4-3	.	.	TGCGCCAGCAGCCCCTATCTAGGGTCGGGGACTGAAGCTTTCTTT	CASSPYLGSGTEAFF
TRBJ1-1	TRBV4-3	.	many	TGCGCCAGCAGCCAAGATTTACAGAACACTGAAGCTTTCTTT	CASSQDLQNTEAFF
TRBJ2-7	TRBV5-4	.	many	TGTGCCAGCAGCGAGTTGGGCTACGAGCAGTACTTC	CASSELGYEQYF
TRBJ2-7	TRBV29-1	.	many	TGCAGCGTTGAAGATGATGCAGGGTCGTACGAGCAGTACTTC	CSVEDDAGSYEQYF
TRBJ2-3	TRBV6-6	.	.	TGTGCCAGCAGTTCCCCTTCCCGAGGGGCCCCAGATACGCAGTATTTT	CASSSPSRGAPDTQYF